This T cell receptor beta chain was recorded in a study of CD8 T cells in ankylosing spondylitis. In TCRdb, the 5' RACE reads were re-called with MiXCR into one record per CDR3 protein. The sample has more than 150,000 distinct CDR3 sequences, 18% seen once. The CDR3 runs to 13 residues. Trimming left V 6 bases short and J 4 bases short, with 15 bases between. Germline lookup yields CDR1 DFQATT and CDR2 SNEGSKA (reference sequence). The sequencing input was blood, either unsorted or a sorted T cell fraction (not recorded which). V is TRBV20-1 and J is TRBJ2-5, with D perhaps TRBD2 (5 bases). This clonotype originated in a male donor between 10 and 30 years old with ankylosing spondylitis or in good health (not recorded which). The CDR3 bases are TGCAGTGCCGACTGGGGAGTTGGAGAGACCCAGTACTTC. It encodes CSADWGVGETQYF.